The 12 T cell receptor beta chains listed next were all sequenced from one sample in a study of T cells in women clearing cervical HPV infection. The data were produced by immunoSEQ multiplex PCR, yet TCRdb's version contains in-frame clones alone and is incomplete. This sample's table has approximately 15,000 clones. Sequencing used blood buffy coat. These TCRs come from a woman aged 18 to 75 with a cervical HPV16 infection that either progressed to CIN3+ or cleared (not recorded which).

For this clone: Germline and junction disagree at one end, which may indicate a read error. Read sequence stops 3 residues before the CDR3 end, and the germline J gene provides the missing end. V is TRBV4-2 and J is TRBJ2-3, with 8 bases aligning to TRBD2. The CDR3 spans 15 residues. Germline V lookup: CDR1 LGHNA, CDR2 YNFKEQ. The chain's CDR3 is CASSPSGGRTDTQYF. The sequenced part of the CDR3 DNA is TGCGCCAGCAGCCCGTCGGGGGGGCGAACAGATACG.

Regarding this clone: The sequence runs out 3 residues before the end of the CDR3; the remainder is reconstructed from the germline J gene. V is TRBV5-1 and J is TRBJ1-1, with 8 bases lining up with TRBD1. Trimming took 3 bases from V and 6 from J; bases not matched to a gene: 7. Germline CDR1 is SGHRS and CDR2 is YFSETQ. The CDR3 consists of 14 residues. Incomplete CDR3 DNA: TGCGCCAGCAGCTGGGGAGACAGGGGATCTGAA. Amino acid sequence: CASSWGDRGSE. The CDR3 in its entirety is CASSWGDRGSEAFF.

About this clone: Sequencing ends 3 residues short of the CDR3 end; the germline J gene provides the rest. The chain joins TRBV4-1 to TRBJ1-1; 7 bases are a match to TRBD1. J lost 7 bases, V lost 1 base, and 9 bases had no gene match. This CDR3 has 15 residues. The germline gives CDR1 MGHRA, CDR2 YSYEKL. CDR3 residues: CASSQGEIQGLEAFF. Partial CDR3 DNA: TGCGCCAGCAGCCAAGGTGAGATACAGGGGCTTGAA.

Concerning this clone: The CDR3 goes on 3 residues after the read ends, and that part is filled in from the germline J gene. This rearrangement joins TRBV6-2 or TRBV6-3 to TRBJ2-7, with 7 nucleotides matching TRBD1. Trimming cost V 6 bases and J 2 bases; bases outside gene matches: 10. Germline CDR1 reads MNHEY; CDR2 reads SVGEGT. This CDR3 is built from 15 residues. The sequenced CDR3 bases are TGTGCCAGCAGAACTATTCTGGGACAGACCTACGAG. This codes for CASRTILGQTYE. From start to end, the CDR3 is CASRTILGQTYEQYF.

A note on this clone: Read sequence stops 3 residues before the CDR3 end, and the germline J gene provides the missing end. V gene TRBV12-3 or TRBV12-4 combines with J gene TRBJ2-7; D is perhaps TRBD2 (6 bases). The CDR3 extends over 15 amino acids. Trimming left V 4 bases short and J 4 bases short, with 17 bases between. The CDR3 protein is CASSYGGTQVYEQYF. The covered CDR3 bases are TGTGCCAGCAGTTATGGCGGGACTCAAGTGTACGAG.

A remark on this clone: The observed sequence ends 3 residues before the CDR3 terminus, with the missing tail filled in from the germline J gene. The genes are TRBV7-2 and TRBJ1-6; TRBD1 agrees at 8 bases. Per germline, CDR1 SGHTA and CDR2 FQGNSA. The CDR3 is 14 amino acids. Germline trimming cut 7 bases from V and 9 bases from J; bases unmatched to any gene: 8. The CDR3 loop reads CASTLQGAASPLHF. The DNA read from the CDR3 is TGTGCCAGCACGCTGCAGGGGGCCGCTTCACCC.

About this clone itself: The CDR3 extends 3 residues past the end of the read, so its final part is completed from the germline J gene. The chain couples TRBV11-2 to TRBJ1-1, with 9 bases lining up with TRBD1. V lost 4 bases to trimming and J lost 6 bases; unmatched junction nucleotides: 9. The CDR3 has 15 residues. Germline assignment: CDR1 SGHAT and CDR2 FQNNGV. The CDR3 region is CASSSNTGGPAEAFF. The CDR3 DNA, read in part, is TGTGCCAGCAGCTCCAATACAGGGGGCCCCGCTGAA. The full variable domain, with the rest looked up from reference TRBV11-2 and TRBJ1-1, is EAGVAQSPRYKIIEKRQSVAFWCNPISGHATLYWYQQILGQGPKLLIQFQNNGVVDDSQLPKDRFSAERLKGVDSTLKIQPAKLEDSAVYLCASSSNTGGPAEAFFGQGTRLTVV.

For this clone: The observed sequence ends 3 residues before the CDR3 terminus, with the missing tail filled in from the germline J gene. The chain combines TRBV20-1 with TRBJ1-1, with TRBD1 as a possible D gene (6 bases). This CDR3 has 13 residues. V was trimmed by 6 bases and J by 6 bases, leaving 17 bases between them. Germline V gene lookup returns CDR1 DFQATT and CDR2 SNEGSKA (reference sequence). Partial CDR3 DNA: TGCAGTGCCGCTCGGACAGCCCAGCCTGAA. Its protein is CSAARTAQPE. The whole CDR3 region reads CSAARTAQPEAFF.

Concerning this clone itself: The read falls 3 residues short of the CDR3 end, and the missing part is taken from the germline J gene. This chain joins TRBV20-1 and TRBJ2-1; 7 bases match TRBD2. The CDR3 consists of 14 residues. V was clipped by 3 bases and J by 4 bases; unmatched bases: 6. CDR1 and CDR2 from the germline V gene are DFQATT and SNEGSKA (reference sequence). The CDR3 is CSASPRGVYNEQFF. CDR3 DNA (partial): TGCAGTGCTAGTCCTCGGGGGGTTTACAATGAG.

Notes on this clone: Read sequence stops 3 residues before the CDR3 end, and the germline J gene provides the missing end. This chain joins TRBV5-1 and TRBJ1-2; D is possibly TRBD1 (6 bases). Germline V lookup: CDR1 SGHRS, CDR2 YFSETQ. There are 15 residues in the CDR3. The CDR3 bases that were read are TGCGCCAGCAGCTTGTCCCCTGAATTAGGGGGAGGC. Translation: CASSLSPELGGG. The whole CDR3 sequence reads CASSLSPELGGGYTF.

With respect to this clone: Sequencing ends 3 residues short of the CDR3 end; the germline J gene provides the rest. J is TRBJ2-7 and V is TRBV28; TRBD1 is a possible D gene (5 bases). CDR3 size: 11 residues. With 4 bases removed from V and 6 bases from J, the gap between germline ends came to 7 bases. CDR1 and CDR2 from the germline V gene are MDHEN and SYDVKM. CDR3 loop: CASSWGGEQYF. The DNA read from the CDR3 is TGTGCCAGCAGTTGGGGCGGCGAG.

About this clone itself: With the read ending 3 residues before the CDR3 end, the germline J gene is used to fill in that end. The V and J genes are TRBV19 and TRBJ2-7, with 7 bases fitting TRBD1. Germline V gene sequence: CDR1 LNHDA, CDR2 SQIVND (reference sequence). V lost 8 bases and J lost 3; bases outside the gene matches: 1. CDR3 length: 11 residues. The CDR3 reads CASGTDYEQYF. The sequenced part of the CDR3 DNA is TGTGCCAGTGGGACAGACTACGAG.